This TCR beta chain appears in the sequencing data of a study of blood T cells in healthy people across ages. The use of a sample-barcoded 5' primer and a J-beta primer mix characterized a second PCR of roughly 7 to 11 cycles. Each CDR3 protein gets one entry after TCRdb re-called the 5' RACE reads with MiXCR. The repertoire consists of over a million distinct CDR3 sequences, with roughly 43% occurring once and the leading ten covering approximately 4%. This clonotype has only a few counts. Approximately 9.6 milliliters of peripheral blood were drawn from each donor into EDTA-treated tubes. V was pared by 1 base and J by 10 bases, with 7 bases between. The CDR3 is made up of 12 amino acids. Germline V lookup: CDR1 LGHDT, CDR2 YNNKEL (reference sequence).

Input material: blood. This chain joins TRBV3-1 and TRBJ1-4, with D perhaps TRBD1 (6 bases). The receptor's source is a woman under 30 in good health. CDR3 DNA sequence: TGTGCCAGCAGCCAAGTAGGGGGAAAACTGTTTTTT. Protein sequence: CASSQVGGKLFF.